The clone carrying this T cell receptor beta chain was seen ten or more times. TCRdb fed the 5' RACE reads into MiXCR, producing one record per CDR3 protein. The sample includes around 33,000 distinct CDR3 sequences, about 7% seen only once; the top ten take about 3.8%. The sample originates from a study of early T cells in non-severe SARS-CoV-2 infection. Germline assignment: CDR1 SEHNR and CDR2 FQNEAQ (reference sequence). The germline V and J ends were trimmed by 6 bases and 0 bases, with 12 bases remaining between them. The CDR3 is 15 amino acids. The rearrangement links TRBV7-9 to TRBJ2-1; D uncertain. This receptor was obtained from an adult who was a healthcare worker with PCR-confirmed SARS-CoV-2 infection or an uninfected control (not recorded which). The specimen was whole blood. CDR3 residues: CASSPGRSSYNEQFF. In DNA form, the CDR3 reads TGTGCCAGCAGTCCCGGGCGTAGCTCCTACAATGAGCAGTTCTTC.